This entry lists 24 T cell receptor beta chains sequenced from one sample in a study of blood T cell repertoires in COVID-19. The repertoire was sequenced with immunoSEQ multiplex PCR; TCRdb's copy has only in-frame clones and lacks some. The data contain nearly 350,000 clones, 80% to 90% of them singletons. Input material: peripheral blood. The source is a man between 25 and 39 years old with active or convalescent COVID-19.

CDR3 protein: CATRAGANEKLFF. For the CDR3, the DNA is TGTGCCACCAGGGCAGGGGCTAATGAAAAACTGTTTTTT. This sequence joins TRBV24-1 and TRBJ1-4, with D maybe TRBD1 (6 bases). Per germline, CDR1 KGHDR and CDR2 SFDVKD. This CDR3 comprises 13 residues. Trimming cost V 7 bases and J 3 bases, with 8 bases left between them.

The chain has TRBV29-1 and TRBJ2-7; maybe TRBD2 (5 bases). V lost 1 base and J lost 4, with 17 bases in between. The CDR3 extends over 15 amino acids. CDR1 and CDR2 from the germline V gene are SQVTM and ANQGSEA. This chain's CDR3 is CSVEVLRSEAYEQYF. For the CDR3, the DNA is TGCAGCGTTGAAGTCCTGCGGTCGGAGGCTTACGAGCAGTACTTC.

This clone came up a few times. The CDR3 is CASSRGMGGGPTDTQYF. The CDR3 DNA sequence: TGTGCCAGCAGTCGGGGCATGGGCGGGGGGCCCACAGATACGCAGTATTTT. J is TRBJ2-3 and V is TRBV5-4; 8 nucleotides align to TRBD2. The ends lost 5 bases at V and 2 bases at J; junction bases unmatched: 13. Germline CDR1 SGHNT, CDR2 YYREEE (reference sequence). The CDR3 contains 17 residues.

This sequence joins TRBV11-1 and TRBJ1-2, with D unclear. V was clipped by 5 bases and J by 2 bases, with 12 bases between them. This CDR3 contains 14 residues. Germline V lookup: CDR1 SGHAT, CDR2 FQDESV (reference sequence). This chain's CDR3 is CASSISNENYGYTF. The CDR3 nucleotides are TGTGCCAGCAGCATAAGCAATGAGAACTATGGCTACACCTTC.

The CDR3 sequence is CATNDRVEGTEAFF. Here the CDR3 DNA reads TGTGCTACAAACGACAGGGTCGAAGGCACTGAAGCTTTCTTT. The chain carries TRBV19 and TRBJ1-1; TRBD1 matches at 7 bases. The CDR3 spans 14 residues. Germline V lookup: CDR1 LNHDA, CDR2 SQIVND (reference sequence). The entire variable domain, with the rest obtained from reference TRBV19 and TRBJ1-1, is as follows: DGGITQSPKYLFRKEGQNVTLSCEQNLNHDAMYWYRQDPGQGLRLIYYSQIVNDFQKGDIAEGYSVSREKKESFPLTVTSAQKNPTAFYLCATNDRVEGTEAFFGQGTRLTVV.

CDR3 coding DNA: TGTGCCAGCAGTCCGGCGGTTGCGGGGACCTACAATGAGCAGTTCTTC. Translation gives CASSPAVAGTYNEQFF. The rearrangement joins TRBV5-4 to TRBJ2-1; tentative D call: TRBD2 (6 bases). V dropped 5 bases and J dropped 2 bases, with 17 bases sitting between them. CDR1 is SGHNT and CDR2 is YYREEE in the germline V gene (reference sequence). This CDR3 contains 16 residues.

The chain uses TRBV5-1 and TRBJ2-1; TRBD2 agrees at 7 bases. Unmatched junction bases numbered 7, after V lost 3 bases and J lost 4 bases. Germline V lookup: CDR1 SGHRS, CDR2 YFSETQ. This CDR3 comprises 15 residues. Here the CDR3 reads CASSSATGLYNEQFF. The CDR3 DNA follows: TGCGCCAGCAGCTCCGCTACGGGACTATACAATGAGCAGTTCTTC.

The rearrangement joins TRBV25-1 to TRBJ2-3, with TRBD2 matching over 7 bases. V lost 1 base and J lost 2; bases outside the gene matches: 3. The CDR3 covers 15 residues. Germline CDR1 is MGHDK and CDR2 is SYGVNS. The CDR3 DNA follows: TGTGCCAGCAGTGAATCGGGGGGAAACACAGATACGCAGTATTTT. It specifies CASSESGGNTDTQYF.

The rearrangement joins TRBV3-1 (or the pseudogene TRBV3-2) to TRBJ2-1; tentative D call: TRBD2 (5 bases). Trimming left V 11 bases short and J 6 bases short, with 11 bases between. The germline V gene has CDR1 LGHDT and CDR2 YNNKEL (reference sequence). This CDR3 region has 11 residues. CDR3 nucleotide sequence: TGTGCCTGCTGGACTGGCAATGAGCAGTTCTTC. Its translation is CACWTGNEQFF.

The chain's CDR3 is CASTSSGDRVQEGGYTF. The CDR3, as DNA: TGTGCCAGCACCTCTTCCGGGGACAGGGTACAAGAGGGGGGCTACACCTTC. The chain links TRBV7-3 to TRBJ1-2; the match to TRBD1 covers 9 bases. J gave up 8 bases and V 7 bases, and 20 bases lay outside the gene matches. Germline V gives CDR1 SGHTA, CDR2 FQGTGA. The CDR3 consists of 17 residues.

The table lists this clone with many counts. The rearrangement uses TRBV7-2 and TRBJ2-7; TRBD2 might be the D (6 bases). This CDR3 has 13 amino acids. The V gene lost 1 base and the J gene lost 7 bases, with 11 bases spanning the gap. Looked up from germline, CDR1 is SGHTA and CDR2 is FQGNSA. The CDR3 spells CASSLVSGVEQYF. The CDR3 DNA reads as TGTGCCAGCAGCTTAGTGTCGGGGGTGGAGCAGTACTTC.

In the case of this clone: Its ends do not fully match the called genes, so a read error is possible. V gene TRBV12-3 or TRBV12-4 combines with J gene TRBJ1-1, with D possibly TRBD1 on 5 matching bases. The CDR3 runs to 13 residues. The DNA of the CDR3 is TGTGCCAGCAGTTTAGGGGGCCCGAGTCGCAGGAACTTT. Protein product: CASSLGGPSRRNF.

The rearrangement joins TRBV19 to TRBJ1-3; D is ambiguous. V was pared by 3 bases and J by 8 bases, with 14 bases between. Looked up from germline, CDR1 is LNHDA and CDR2 is SQIVND (reference sequence). The CDR3 runs to 14 residues. The CDR3 sequence: CASSILARRDTIYF. In DNA, the CDR3 is TGTGCCAGTAGTATCCTAGCGCGTCGGGACACCATATATTTT. The whole variable domain, remainder taken from reference TRBV19 and TRBJ1-3, is DGGITQSPKYLFRKEGQNVTLSCEQNLNHDAMYWYRQDPGQGLRLIYYSQIVNDFQKGDIAEGYSVSREKKESFPLTVTSAQKNPTAFYLCASSILARRDTIYFGEGSWLTVV.

In DNA, the CDR3 is TGTGCCAGCACGCTAGCGGGAGGCACAGATACGCAGTATTTT. The encoded protein is CASTLAGGTDTQYF. V and J are TRBV14 and TRBJ2-3; 10 bases fit TRBD2. J was trimmed by 1 base and V by 7 bases; bases with no gene match: 2. The CDR3 loop spans 14 amino acids. Germline assignment: CDR1 SGHDN and CDR2 FVKESK.

The gene calls are TRBV11-3 and TRBJ2-3; D not certain. Trimming cost V 8 bases and J 2 bases, with 8 bases left between them. This CDR3 contains 12 residues. CDR1 and CDR2 from the germline V gene are SGHNT and YENEEA. The CDR3 protein is CASSDYTDTQYF. The CDR3 coding sequence is TGTGCCAGCTCAGATTACACAGATACGCAGTATTTT.

The V and J genes are TRBV7-6 and TRBJ2-7; no clear D. Germline CDR1 and CDR2: SGHVS and FNYEAQ. Trimming cost V 3 bases and J 5 bases, with 5 bases left between them. This CDR3 is 11 amino acids long. The CDR3 loop is CASSFEDEQYF. CDR3 DNA sequence: TGTGCCAGCAGCTTCGAGGACGAGCAGTACTTC.

For this clone: The same CDR3 also results from other DNA sequences found in this sample. This rearrangement joins TRBV3-1 (or the pseudogene TRBV3-2) to TRBJ1-2; weak D call: TRBD1 (5 bases). The germline V and J ends were trimmed by 1 base and 4 bases, with 10 bases remaining between them. The germline V gene has CDR1 LGHDT and CDR2 YNNKEL (reference sequence). There are 14 residues in the CDR3. CDR3 loop: CASSQGRGSYGYTF. The CDR3 nucleotides are TGTGCCAGCAGCCAAGGTAGGGGAAGCTATGGCTACACCTTC.

The chain has TRBV7-9 and TRBJ2-1; 10 nucleotides agree with TRBD2. V was pared by 1 base and J by 4 bases, with 1 base of the junction left unmatched. The CDR3 sequence is 15 residues long. Germline CDR1 and CDR2: SEHNR and FQNEAQ (reference sequence). The CDR3 bases are TGTGCCAGCAGCTTAGTACTAGCGGGGTACAATGAGCAGTTCTTC. Its translation is CASSLVLAGYNEQFF.

The chain is built from TRBV15 and TRBJ1-2, with TRBD1 matching over 9 bases. The length of the CDR3 is 16 residues. Germline V gene data show CDR1 as LNHNV and CDR2 as YYDKDF (reference sequence). J lost 3 bases, V lost 3 bases, and 8 bases had no gene match. DNA for the CDR3: TGTGCCACCAGCAGGACAGGGGGGTTGTTCGACTATGGCTACACCTTC. Residues: CATSRTGGLFDYGYTF.

CDR3 in DNA: TGTGCCAGCAGCTTTGGGTGGGCTTCGGATGAGCAGTTCTTC. Amino acid sequence: CASSFGWASDEQFF. The chain has TRBV11-3 and TRBJ2-1; the D is unclear. The CDR3 is made up of 14 amino acids. V lost 3 bases to trimming and J lost 8 bases, with 14 bases between them. CDR1 SGHNT and CDR2 YENEEA come from the germline V gene.

Concerning this clone itself: The sample contains more than one DNA sequence encoding this CDR3. The gene calls are TRBV4-3 and TRBJ2-1; 7 bases match TRBD2. With 1 base clipped from V and 3 bases from J, the junction kept 3 bases outside the gene matches. CDR1 LGHNA and CDR2 YSLEER come from the germline V gene. The CDR3 has 15 amino acids. CDR3 in DNA: TGCGCCAGCAGCCAAGGCCTAGCGGTCTACAATGAGCAGTTCTTC. Protein sequence: CASSQGLAVYNEQFF.

This clone was seen just once. The CDR3 is CSVGTGIGVYEQYF. CDR3 bases: TGCAGCGTTGGAACCGGGATTGGGGTTTACGAGCAGTACTTC. This rearrangement joins TRBV29-1 to TRBJ2-7, with D perhaps TRBD2 (5 bases). The germline V and J ends were trimmed by 4 bases and 4 bases, with 17 bases remaining between them. Germline V CDR1 and CDR2: SQVTM, ANQGSEA. The CDR3 spans 14 residues.

In this sample, this clone turned up a few times. The J gene is TRBJ2-7, the V gene TRBV15; TRBD1 matches 10 bases. V lost 0 bases and J lost 7; bases outside the gene matches: 9. The germline V gene has CDR1 LNHNV and CDR2 YYDKDF (reference sequence). The CDR3 loop spans 16 amino acids. The CDR3 loop reads CATSRDRRQGAREQYF. The CDR3 DNA reads TGTGCCACCAGCAGAGATAGGAGACAGGGGGCGCGGGAGCAGTACTTC. Using reference TRBV15 and TRBJ2-7 for the parts outside the CDR3, the full variable domain is DAMVIQNPRYQVTQFGKPVTLSCSQTLNHNVMYWYQQKSSQAPKLLFHYYDKDFNNEADTPDNFQSRRPNTSFCFLDIRSPGLGDTAMYLCATSRDRRQGAREQYFGPGTRLTVT.

The chain joins TRBV30 to TRBJ2-3; 12 positions agree with TRBD2. The trim removed 0 bases at V and 0 bases at J, leaving 13 bases unmatched. The CDR3 length is 20 residues. Germline CDR1 GTSNPN, CDR2 SVGIG (reference sequence). CDR3 protein: CAWSVGPSGRAGVSTDTQYF. CDR3 coding DNA: TGTGCCTGGAGTGTAGGGCCTAGCGGGAGGGCCGGGGTTAGCACAGATACGCAGTATTTT.